A single T cell receptor beta chain is shown here with its context. The antigen is undetermined. This entry belongs to a study of cytomegalovirus exposure and HLA in healthy donors. Trimming stripped 6 bases from V and 2 bases from J, with 11 bases between. In germline, CDR1 is MNHEY, CDR2 SVGAGI. The CDR3 is 14 residues long. Study conclusions and caveats: Investigators reported about 160 TCR beta chains as tied to cytomegalovirus.

The PCR ran on 60 Vbeta and 13 Jbeta primers. Libraries were prepared by immunoSEQ multiplex PCR; TCRdb keeps only in-frame clonotypes and omits some of them. This sample has some 100,000 clones, with about 68% found just once. This clonotype was sampled from a male donor in good health and CMV-seropositive. Sample: PBMCs. The chain has TRBV6-5 and TRBJ1-5; TRBD1 might be the D (5 bases). In nucleotides, the CDR3 is TGTGCCAGCAGCCCTAGACAGCGCAATCAGCCCCAGCATTTT. This codes for CASSPRQRNQPQHF.